The text below deals with one T cell receptor beta chain. Its antigen is currently unknown. An equimolar mix of two oligonucleotides served as the beta constant-region primer for TRBC1 and TRBC2. Nested alpha and beta constant-region primers with the SP2 primer drove four PCR rounds on ligated cDNA. One entry per CDR3 protein results from TCRdb running MiXCR on the UMI-ligation and nested PCR reads. Found here are about 90,000 distinct CDR3 sequences, around 11% of them singletons; the top ten hold around 0.13%. This CDR3 has 14 residues. J was trimmed by 0 bases and V by 4 bases; bases with no gene match: 2. Germline V lookup: CDR1 SGHAT, CDR2 FQDESV (reference sequence). The data were obtained in a study of naive and memory T cell subsets. Study conclusions and caveats: A few larger clonotypes appeared in naive repertoires, especially CD8, possibly memory cells re-expressing CD45RA.

The clonotype was recovered from a human donor in good health. The chain employs TRBV11-1 and TRBJ1-2; 7 nucleotides line up with TRBD1. The material sequenced was naive CD4+ T cells from blood. CDR3 residues: CASSWGTANYGYTF. The DNA for the CDR3 is TGTGCCAGCAGCTGGGGGACAGCTAACTATGGCTACACCTTC.